This is a list of T cell receptor beta chains from one sample in a study of shared clonotypes between healthy human individuals. TCRdb keeps only in-frame clones here, not all; method: immunoSEQ multiplex PCR. The sample shows 800,000 to 950,000 clones, around 96% of them seen only once. Sequenced input: naive CD8+ T cells sorted from blood. The source of these receptors is a man aged 25 to 40 in good health. CDR3s include the opening cysteine and the closing phenylalanine or tryptophan. The D gene is left open where the match is weak. A row's size may be missing; if present it is once, few, many or a size class.

V gene	CDR3 length	D gene	J gene	clone size	CDR3 DNA	CDR3 protein
TRBV4-1	14	.	TRBJ2-7	.	TGCGCCAGCAGCCAAATTCCGGGATCCTACGAGCAGTACTTC	CASSQIPGSYEQYF
TRBV27	15	TRBD1	TRBJ2-5	.	TGTGCCAGCGGCTGGACAGGGGGTTCTCAGGAGACCCAGTACTTC	CASGWTGGSQETQYF
TRBV5-1	16	.	TRBJ2-5	.	TGCGCCAGCAGCTTGTATGAGGGACAAATGAAAGAGACCCAGTACTTC	CASSLYEGQMKETQYF
TRBV6-1	14	.	TRBJ2-1	once	TGTGCCAGCAGTGGATGGTGGGACACAAGTGAGCAGTTCTTC	CASSGWWDTSEQFF
TRBV5-3	12	.	TRBJ2-1	.	TGTGCCAGAAGCTTGGGGAGCCATGAGCAGTTCTTC	CARSLGSHEQFF
TRBV9	13	.	TRBJ2-1	.	TGTGCCAGCAGCCGGGACACATACAATGAGCAGTTCTTC	CASSRDTYNEQFF
TRBV9	15	.	TRBJ2-3	.	TGTGCCAGCAGCGCCTGGGACACAAGCACAGATACGCAGTATTTT	CASSAWDTSTDTQYF
TRBV19	15	TRBD2	TRBJ2-1	.	TGTGCCAGTAGCATAGCGGGGAGCTCCTACAATGAGCAGTTCTTC	CASSIAGSSYNEQFF
TRBV5-6	16	TRBD2	TRBJ2-3	.	TGTGCCAGCAGCTTGGAACTAGCGGGAGCCACAGATACGCAGTATTTT	CASSLELAGATDTQYF
TRBV5-6	15	.	TRBJ2-7	.	TGTGCCAGCAGCGCGCGGGACTTGGTTCCCTACGAGCAGTACTTC	CASSARDLVPYEQYF
TRBV5-6	15	TRBD2	TRBJ2-7	.	TGTGCCAGCAGCTTGGGGGAGGGACGGCGGGACGAGCAGTACTTC	CASSLGEGRRDEQYF
TRBV19	15	TRBD1	TRBJ2-1	.	TGTGCCAGTAGTACCGGGACAGGAAATTTCGATGAGCAGTTCTTC	CASSTGTGNFDEQFF
TRBV5-4	15	.	TRBJ1-3	.	TGTGCCAGCAGCCCGGAGGGGCCCTCTGGAAACACCATATATTTT	CASSPEGPSGNTIYF
TRBV7-8	16	.	TRBJ2-3	.	TGTGCCAGCAGCTTAAGGGTTGCGGGGACCGCAGATACGCAGTATTTT	CASSLRVAGTADTQYF
TRBV27	13	.	TRBJ2-1	.	TGTGCCAGCAGTCCCGGGACAATGAATGAGCAGTTCTTC	CASSPGTMNEQFF
TRBV18	13	TRBD1	TRBJ1-2	.	TGTGCCAGCTCCTCGGACAGGGTGGATGGCTACACCTTC	CASSSDRVDGYTF
TRBV25-1	16	.	TRBJ2-1	.	TGTGCCAGCAGTGAATGGACGGAAAGCTCCTACAATGAGCAGTTCTTC	CASSEWTESSYNEQFF
TRBV7-9	17	TRBD1	TRBJ2-7	.	TGTGCCAGCAGCTCAACAGATTCGGGGACAGGCCCCCGCGAGCAGTACTTC	CASSSTDSGTGPREQYF
TRBV27	14	.	TRBJ1-2	once	TGTGCCAGCAGTTTATCAGGTTCTTATGAGGGCTACACCTTC	CASSLSGSYEGYTF
TRBV9	15	.	TRBJ2-1	.	TGTGCCAGCAGCGTAGGGGGTACGGAAGTCAATGAGCAGTTCTTC	CASSVGGTEVNEQFF
TRBV5-1	12	.	TRBJ2-7	.	TGCGCCAGCAGCTTTGGACCCTACGAGCAGTACTTC	CASSFGPYEQYF
TRBV7-9	14	.	TRBJ2-7	.	TGTGCCAGCAACCCAGACCGGTCAACGGGCGAGCAGTACTTC	CASNPDRSTGEQYF
TRBV5-6	17	.	TRBJ2-7	.	TGTGCCAGCAGCCCCTCGTCAGGGACACTTACACTCTACGAGCAGTACTTC	CASSPSSGTLTLYEQYF
TRBV18	14	.	TRBJ1-1	.	TGTGCCAGCTCACGATTAGAGGGTATGTCTGAAGCTTTCTTT	CASSRLEGMSEAFF
TRBV13	15	.	TRBJ2-1	.	TGTGCCAGCAACGAAGGCGGGCCCGCCTACAATGAGCAGTTCTTC	CASNEGGPAYNEQFF
TRBV29-1	12	.	TRBJ2-1	.	TGCAGCGTTGAACAGCGGCCCAATGAGCAGTTCTTC	CSVEQRPNEQFF
TRBV10-2	16	TRBD2	TRBJ2-1	.	TGCGCCAGCTCCTCCGGGACTAGCGGGGCGATGGATGAGCAGTTCTTC	CASSSGTSGAMDEQFF
TRBV10-3	18	TRBD2	TRBJ2-3	.	TGTGCCATCAGTGACCCGACTAGCGGAGAAGGGGACACAGATACGCAGTATTTT	CAISDPTSGEGDTDTQYF
TRBV28	16	.	TRBJ2-7	.	TGTGCCAGTACGGGGAAAACGATGGGATTTACCTACGAGCAGTACTTC	CASTGKTMGFTYEQYF
TRBV11-2	14	TRBD1	TRBJ2-7	.	TGTGCCAGCGGGAATATAAGGACAGGGGGCGAGCAGTACTTC	CASGNIRTGGEQYF
TRBV25-1	14	.	TRBJ2-3	.	TGTGCCAGCAGTTCTCCGGGAGCCCCAGATACGCAGTATTTT	CASSSPGAPDTQYF
TRBV27	14	TRBD2	TRBJ2-5	.	TGTGCCAGCAGTTTCCCGGACCCAACGCGGGAGCAGTACTTC	CASSFPDPTREQYF
TRBV27	13	TRBD2	TRBJ2-1	.	TGTGCCAGCAGGGGAACGGGACTACTTGAGCAGTTCTTC	CASRGTGLLEQFF
TRBV29-1	15	.	TRBJ1-1	.	TGCAGCGTTGAAGGACTCGAGGGAGTAGAGACTGAAGCTTTCTTT	CSVEGLEGVETEAFF
TRBV18	14	.	TRBJ2-5	.	TGTGCCAGCTCACGAACAATTGGACAAGAGACCCAGTACTTC	CASSRTIGQETQYF
TRBV20-1	10	TRBD1	TRBJ1-2	.	TGCAGCAACAGGGGGCATGGCTACACCTTC	CSNRGHGYTF
TRBV28	14	.	TRBJ2-3	.	TGTGCCAGCAGCCTTAGCGGCAGCACAGATACGCAGTATTTT	CASSLSGSTDTQYF
TRBV9	17	TRBD2	TRBJ2-1	.	TGTGCCAGCAGCGTAGCGGGGCTAGCGGGATCCTACAATGAGCAGTTCTTC	CASSVAGLAGSYNEQFF
TRBV5-1	16	.	TRBJ2-7	.	TGCGCCAGCAGCCTGGAAGTGGGACTTGCATCCTACGAGCAGTACTTC	CASSLEVGLASYEQYF
TRBV7-3	15	TRBD2	TRBJ2-1	.	TGTGCCAGCAGCCAAGGGACTAGCAGGTCCAATGAGCAGTTCTTC	CASSQGTSRSNEQFF
TRBV5-1	15	TRBD2	TRBJ2-1	.	TGCGCCAGCAGCTTTTTTAGCGGGGTAGGGAATGAGCAGTTCTTC	CASSFFSGVGNEQFF
TRBV5-1	11	.	TRBJ2-3	.	TGCGCCAGCAAGGGGGGAGGTACGCAGTATTTT	CASKGGGTQYF
TRBV7-8	13	.	TRBJ1-1	once	TGTGCCAGCAGCGTCCGGGCCTGGGAGGAAGCTTTCTTT	CASSVRAWEEAFF
TRBV2	12	.	TRBJ1-1	.	TGTGCCAGCAGGGGCAGTAGCACTGAAGCTTTCTTT	CASRGSSTEAFF
TRBV28	14	.	TRBJ2-3	.	TGTGCCAGCAGTTTAAGGGGATCTGGGGATACGCAGTATTTT	CASSLRGSGDTQYF
TRBV7-9	15	.	TRBJ2-7	.	TGTGCCAGCAGCTTAGTCCAGGGAATTACCTACGAGCAGTACTTC	CASSLVQGITYEQYF
TRBV11-2	17	.	TRBJ1-1	.	TGTGCCAGCAGCTTGCGGACAGAGCCCAACTCGAACACTGAAGCTTTCTTT	CASSLRTEPNSNTEAFF
TRBV9	15	.	TRBJ2-1	.	TGTGCCAGCAGCGTAGCCAGGGTGCCCTACAATGAGCAGTTCTTC	CASSVARVPYNEQFF
TRBV4-1	15	.	TRBJ2-1	.	TGCGCCAGCAGCCAAGCGACTAGTCCACACAATGAGCAGTTCTTC	CASSQATSPHNEQFF
TRBV27	16	TRBD2	TRBJ2-2	.	TGTGCCAGCAGTTTCCTGGGGGGAGGGCTCATCGGGGAGCTGTTTTTT	CASSFLGGGLIGELFF
TRBV25-1	11	.	TRBJ2-3	.	TGTGCCAGCAGTGAATTGGCAGAGCAGTATTTT	CASSELAEQYF
TRBV28	14	.	TRBJ2-7	.	TGTGCCAGCAGTGGCGGACGCTCCTCCTACGAGCAGTACTTC	CASSGGRSSYEQYF
TRBV7-9	14	TRBD1	TRBJ1-2	once	TGTGCCAGCAGCTTAGAGGGGGCGAGCTATGGCTACACCTTC	CASSLEGASYGYTF
TRBV11-3	14	.	TRBJ2-2	.	TGTGCCAGCAGCTCCGTACCGGGAACCGGGGAGCTGTTTTTT	CASSSVPGTGELFF
TRBV9	12	.	TRBJ2-3	.	TGTGCCAGCAGCGATACAAGAGATACGCAGTATTTT	CASSDTRDTQYF
TRBV4-3	14	.	TRBJ1-2	.	TGCGCCAGCAGCCAAGATCGGGACGGATATGGCTACACCTTC	CASSQDRDGYGYTF